A selection of T cell receptor beta chains follows, all from one sample in a study of T cells in Graves' hyperthyroidism and ophthalmopathy. TCRdb reprocessed the multiplex PCR reads via MiXCR and lists one record per CDR3 protein. Of under 350,000 distinct CDR3 sequences in the sample, over 15% were seen once. The source material was blood. These TCRs come from an older woman with Graves' ophthalmopathy. Each CDR3 is given with its conserved first and last residue. The order of the fields is V gene, D gene, J gene, clone size, CDR3 DNA, CDR3 protein. D genes are given only for firm matches. Rows may omit the clone size; those that give it use once, few, many or a size class.

TRBV11-3	TRBD1	TRBJ2-2	many	TGTGCCAGCAGCCATCCGGGACAGGGGGCTTCCGGGGAGCTGTTTTTT	CASSHPGQGASGELFF
TRBV20-1	TRBD2	TRBJ2-2	few	TGCAGTGCTCCTGTTACTAGCGGGGGTCGGACCGGGGAGCTGTTTTTT	CSAPVTSGGRTGELFF
TRBV2	TRBD1	TRBJ1-1	many	TGTGCCAGCAGTAAGACAGGGCGAACGTGGGGCACTGAAGCTTTCTTT	CASSKTGRTWGTEAFF
TRBV6-1	TRBD2	TRBJ2-3	many	TGTGCCAGCAGTAAAACTAGCGGGCTTAACACAGATACGCAGTATTTT	CASSKTSGLNTDTQYF
TRBV7-8	TRBD1	TRBJ2-3	-	TGTGCCAGCAGCACCGGACAGGGGCTCCCTGTCGGAGATACGCAGTATTTT	CASSTGQGLPVGDTQYF
TRBV7-2	-	TRBJ2-2	many	TGTGCCAGCAGCGACAACGCTAGGCGTGCGGCCGGGGAGCTGTTTTTT	CASSDNARRAAGELFF
TRBV7-9	-	TRBJ2-3	few	TGTGCCAGCAGCTTAGAGTCCGGGTTGGCAGATACGCAGTATTTT	CASSLESGLADTQYF
TRBV7-2	TRBD1	TRBJ2-7	-	TGTGCCAGCAGTCAACCAGGGGGTGCCTACGAGCAGTACTTC	CASSQPGGAYEQYF
TRBV18	-	TRBJ1-1	once	TGTGCCAGCTCACCCGAAGAAGACACTGAAGCTTTCTTT	CASSPEEDTEAFF
TRBV5-1	-	TRBJ2-2	few	TGCGCCAGCAGCTTCGGCAGGGTGGAAGACACCGGGGAGCTGTTTTTT	CASSFGRVEDTGELFF
TRBV6-6	-	TRBJ2-2	many	TGTGCCAGCAGTTACTCGCCCGTATTGACAACACACACCGGGGAGCTGTTTTTT	CASSYSPVLTTHTGELFF
TRBV7-2	TRBD1	TRBJ1-2	once	TGTGCCAGCAGTTCCTTCGGGACAGGGACAAACTATGGCTACACCTTC	CASSSFGTGTNYGYTF
TRBV29-1	TRBD2	TRBJ2-3	few	TGCAGCGTCCAAAGGACTAGCGGGTTCACAGATACGCAGTATTTT	CSVQRTSGFTDTQYF
TRBV20-1	-	TRBJ1-4	many	TGCAGTGCGAGGGACGGAGTGAGAGAAAAACTGTTTTTT	CSARDGVREKLFF
TRBV28	-	TRBJ1-1	many	TGTGCCAGCAGTTTATTCTCATTTGAAGCTTTCTTT	CASSLFSFEAFF
TRBV2	-	TRBJ1-1	many	TGTGCCAGCTCCGGGCACACTGAAGCTTTCTTT	CASSGHTEAFF
TRBV4-2	TRBD1	TRBJ2-5	few	TGTGCCAGCAGCCAAGCGCCGGGACAGACCCAAGAGACCCAGTACTTC	CASSQAPGQTQETQYF
TRBV28	-	TRBJ1-2	-	TGTGCCAGCAGTTTTATTAGTCGAGAGTATACCTTC	CASSFISREYTF
TRBV5-1	-	TRBJ1-1	medium-sized	TGCGCCAGCAGCTTGGTTGTCGGATGGGGGAACACTGAAGCTTTCTTT	CASSLVVGWGNTEAFF
TRBV7-9	-	TRBJ1-1	-	TGTGCCAGCAGCTTACATGGCGACTCTGAAGCTTTCTTT	CASSLHGDSEAFF
TRBV2	-	TRBJ1-2	-	TGTGCCAGCAATCCGACAACGATCAACTATGGCTACACCTTC	CASNPTTINYGYTF
TRBV7-9	-	TRBJ1-6	-	TGTGCCAGCAGCTTAACGGACCAGGCGTATTATAATTCACCCCTCCACTTT	CASSLTDQAYYNSPLHF
TRBV7-9	-	TRBJ2-4	-	TGTGCCAGCAGCTTAGACAGGGGGGGGAAAAACATTCAGTACTTC	CASSLDRGGKNIQYF
TRBV7-3	TRBD2	TRBJ2-2	many	TGTGCCAGCAGCTCTAAGACTAGCGGGATGGCCGGGGAGCTGTTTTTT	CASSSKTSGMAGELFF
TRBV11-2	-	TRBJ1-4	many	TGTGCCAGCAGCTTCCGACAGAGAGAAAAACTGTTTTTT	CASSFRQREKLFF
TRBV20-1	-	TRBJ2-7	many	TGCAGTGCTCTCTTGACTTCTTACTACGAGCAGTACTTC	CSALLTSYYEQYF
TRBV28	TRBD2	TRBJ2-1	-	TGTGCCAGCAGTCTTACGACTAGCGGGCGCTACAATGAGCAGTTCTTC	CASSLTTSGRYNEQFF
TRBV12-3/TRBV12-4	TRBD2	TRBJ2-3	many	TGTGCCAGCAGTCGTCAGACTAGCGGGGGCTCAGATACGCAGTATTTT	CASSRQTSGGSDTQYF
TRBV12-3/TRBV12-4	-	TRBJ1-5	many	TGTGCCAGCAGTCGTCTGGGCCTCAGCAATCAGCCCCAGCATTTT	CASSRLGLSNQPQHF
TRBV7-7	TRBD2	TRBJ2-1	many	TGTGCTAGCAGCCCCAGTAGCGGGGGAACTAATGAGCAGTTCTTC	CASSPSSGGTNEQFF
TRBV5-1	TRBD2	TRBJ2-1	many	TGCGCCAGCAGCTTGGCACTAGCGGGAGATGAGCAGTTCTTC	CASSLALAGDEQFF
TRBV5-8	TRBD2	TRBJ2-3	few	TGTGCCACTCTTCAAGCGGGAGGCTACAGCACAGATACGCAGTATTTT	CATLQAGGYSTDTQYF
TRBV24-1	TRBD2	TRBJ2-5	-	TGTGCCACCAGTGATGTTAGCGGGAACCAAGAGGCCCAGTACTTC	CATSDVSGNQEAQYF
TRBV27	-	TRBJ2-7	many	TGTGCCAGCAGTTTAGGGTCAGGGCTGAACGAGCAGTACTTC	CASSLGSGLNEQYF
TRBV11-2	TRBD2	TRBJ2-1	-	TGTGCCAGCAGCTTACCGCGGGGACTAGCGGGACGCGATGAGCAGTTCTTC	CASSLPRGLAGRDEQFF
TRBV7-9	TRBD2	TRBJ2-3	-	TGTGCCAGCAGCAGAGCGGGGGGAAATACGCAGTATTTT	CASSRAGGNTQYF
TRBV5-1	TRBD2	TRBJ2-1	many	TGCGCCAGCAGCTTTCCCGGGGTAGCGGGGAACTACAATGAGCAGTTCTTC	CASSFPGVAGNYNEQFF
TRBV19	-	TRBJ1-5	-	TGTGCCAGTAGTATAACAGAGCAGCCCCAGCATTTT	CASSITEQPQHF
TRBV6-2/TRBV6-3	TRBD2	TRBJ2-5	many	TGTGCCAGCAGTTATTCGGCTAGCGGGGTCCAAGAGACCCAGTACTTC	CASSYSASGVQETQYF
TRBV29-1	-	TRBJ2-2	-	TGCAGCGTTGAAGAAATGGCGGGCCGTTCGAACACCGGGGAGCTGTTTTTT	CSVEEMAGRSNTGELFF
TRBV5-1	-	TRBJ1-3	many	TGCGCCAGCAGCTTGGCATTTAGCAGCGAGCATGGAAACACCATATATTTT	CASSLAFSSEHGNTIYF
TRBV29-1	-	TRBJ2-3	many	TGCAGCGTTGAAATGGGGGGCACAGATACGCAGTATTTT	CSVEMGGTDTQYF
TRBV12-3/TRBV12-4	-	TRBJ1-2	many	TGTGCCAGCACCTACACGGGCATATATACCTACACCTTC	CASTYTGIYTYTF
TRBV9	-	TRBJ2-2	-	TGTGCCAGCAGCCTCCGGGGACGGGACACCGGGGAGCTGTTTTTT	CASSLRGRDTGELFF
TRBV6-5	-	TRBJ2-3	many	TGTGCCAGCAGTTACTTGACGGGGAGCACAGATACGCAGTATTTT	CASSYLTGSTDTQYF
TRBV7-2	TRBD2	TRBJ2-3	many	TGTGCCAGCAGCTCCGGGACTAGCCGGACAGATACGCAGTATTTT	CASSSGTSRTDTQYF
TRBV12-3/TRBV12-4	TRBD2	TRBJ2-5	many	TGTGCCAGCAGAGACGAGCGGGGGGTTAAGGAGACCCAGTACTTC	CASRDERGVKETQYF
TRBV20-1	-	TRBJ2-6	few	TGCAGTGCTCAGGACGCCACTCAGAGCTCTGGGGCCAACGTCCTGACTTTC	CSAQDATQSSGANVLTF
TRBV9	TRBD2	TRBJ2-5	-	TGTGCCAGCAGCCATCCGGGACTAGCGGGACAAGAGACCCAGTACTTC	CASSHPGLAGQETQYF
TRBV6-1	-	TRBJ2-7	many	TGTGCCAGCAGTGAAGCCGAAGGGACCTACGAGCAGTACTTC	CASSEAEGTYEQYF
TRBV11-3	TRBD2	TRBJ2-2	few	TGTGCCAGCAGCTTAGGTAGCGGGAGAGCGAACACCGGGGAGCTGTTTTTT	CASSLGSGRANTGELFF
TRBV28	TRBD2	TRBJ2-1	-	TGTGCCAGCAGTTTGTCGCGGGAGGGATACAATGAGCAGTTCTTC	CASSLSREGYNEQFF
TRBV28	-	TRBJ1-3	-	TGTGCCAGCAGTTTAATAGGCCAGGGAAAGGGTGGAAACACCATATATTTT	CASSLIGQGKGGNTIYF